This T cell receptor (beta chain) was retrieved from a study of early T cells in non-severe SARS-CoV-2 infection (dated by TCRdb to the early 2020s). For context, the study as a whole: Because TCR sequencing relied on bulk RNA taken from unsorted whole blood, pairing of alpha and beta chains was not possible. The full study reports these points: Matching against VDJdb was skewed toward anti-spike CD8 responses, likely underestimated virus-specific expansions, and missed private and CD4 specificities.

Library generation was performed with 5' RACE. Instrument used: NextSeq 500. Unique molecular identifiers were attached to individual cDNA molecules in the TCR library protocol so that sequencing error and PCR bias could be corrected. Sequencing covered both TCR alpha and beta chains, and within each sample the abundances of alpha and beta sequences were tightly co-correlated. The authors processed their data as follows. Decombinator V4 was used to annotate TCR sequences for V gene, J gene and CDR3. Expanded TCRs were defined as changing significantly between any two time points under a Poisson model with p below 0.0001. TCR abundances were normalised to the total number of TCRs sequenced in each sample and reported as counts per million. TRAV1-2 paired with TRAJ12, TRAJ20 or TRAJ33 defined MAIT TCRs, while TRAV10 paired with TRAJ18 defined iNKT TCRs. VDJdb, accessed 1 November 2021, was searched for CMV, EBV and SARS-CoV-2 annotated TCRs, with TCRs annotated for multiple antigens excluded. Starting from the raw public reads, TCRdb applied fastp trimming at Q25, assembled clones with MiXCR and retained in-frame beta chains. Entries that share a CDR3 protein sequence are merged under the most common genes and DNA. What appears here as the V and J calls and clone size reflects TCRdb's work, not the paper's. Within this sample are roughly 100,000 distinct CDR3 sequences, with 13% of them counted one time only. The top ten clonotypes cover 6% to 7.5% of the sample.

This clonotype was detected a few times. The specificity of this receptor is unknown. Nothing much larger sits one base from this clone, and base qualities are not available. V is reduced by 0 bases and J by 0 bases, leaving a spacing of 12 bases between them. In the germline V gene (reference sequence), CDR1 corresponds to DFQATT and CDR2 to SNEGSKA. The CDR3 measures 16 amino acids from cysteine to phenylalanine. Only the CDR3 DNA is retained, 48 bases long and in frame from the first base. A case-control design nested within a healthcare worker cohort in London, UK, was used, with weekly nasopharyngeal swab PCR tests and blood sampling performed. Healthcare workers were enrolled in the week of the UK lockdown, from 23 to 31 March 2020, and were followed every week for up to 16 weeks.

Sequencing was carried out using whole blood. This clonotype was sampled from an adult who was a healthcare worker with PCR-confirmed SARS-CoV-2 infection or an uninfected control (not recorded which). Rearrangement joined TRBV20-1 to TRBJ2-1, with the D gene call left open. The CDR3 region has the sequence CSARDFGRSSYNEQFF. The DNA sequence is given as TGCAGTGCTAGAGATTTCGGCCGGAGCTCCTACAATGAGCAGTTCTTC.